Listed here is a single T cell receptor beta chain. Its antigen is unidentified. The data were taken from a study of post-analysis software for immune sequencing data. Study findings and constraints: Compared against controls, patients with multiple sclerosis displayed significantly lower normalized Chao1 diversity. Controls showed lower frequencies than patients for four to six TRBV segments, and TRBV5-6, TRBV5-1 and TRBV20-1 were among these. By F measure, strong co-clustering occurred among samples prepared in the same batch.

Each TCR beta cDNA library carried unique molecular identifiers. Between roughly 0.95 and 10 million T cells gave rise to a few hundred thousand cDNA molecules. TCRdb re-derived calls from the PCR reads in MiXCR, one entry per CDR3 protein. The sample holds 150,000 to 200,000 distinct CDR3 sequences, roughly 31% seen once. J was trimmed by 8 bases and V by 5 bases; bases with no gene match: 12. Germline CDR1 is KGHSH and CDR2 is LQKENI. The CDR3 is made up of 15 amino acids. This TCR was sampled from a girl aged 5-17 years with multiple sclerosis. Sample: blood. J is TRBJ1-2 and V is TRBV18, with 9 bases identical to TRBD1. The CDR3 nucleotides read TGTGCCAGCTCAGCAGTGACAGGGGGGGCTTACGGCTACACCTTC. Its protein product is CASSAVTGGAYGYTF.